This T cell receptor (beta chain) was observed in a study of shared clonotypes between healthy human individuals. Study findings and constraints: Although depth was large, rarefaction showed that sequencing of the sorted subsets was incomplete.

As regards this clone: Its antigen is not known.

The authors split each subset's genomic DNA evenly across several immunoSEQ plates. Generated by immunoSEQ multiplex PCR, the TCRdb table keeps only in-frame clones and is missing some. This sample has over 400,000 clones, with 95% to 96% found just once. J was trimmed by 3 bases and V by 6 bases; bases with no gene match: 7. Germline values: CDR1 MDHEN, CDR2 SYDVKM. CDR3 size: 15 residues. The J gene is TRBJ2-2, the V gene TRBV28; 7 nucleotides agree with TRBD1. This sequence was found in a woman in her twenties or thirties in good health. Sequencing was carried out using naive CD4+ T cells sorted from blood. The subset here: CD45RA+ positively selected. CDR3 coding DNA: TGTGCCAGCAGAATCCGGGACAGCTACACCGGGGAGCTGTTTTTT. Amino acids: CASRIRDSYTGELFF.